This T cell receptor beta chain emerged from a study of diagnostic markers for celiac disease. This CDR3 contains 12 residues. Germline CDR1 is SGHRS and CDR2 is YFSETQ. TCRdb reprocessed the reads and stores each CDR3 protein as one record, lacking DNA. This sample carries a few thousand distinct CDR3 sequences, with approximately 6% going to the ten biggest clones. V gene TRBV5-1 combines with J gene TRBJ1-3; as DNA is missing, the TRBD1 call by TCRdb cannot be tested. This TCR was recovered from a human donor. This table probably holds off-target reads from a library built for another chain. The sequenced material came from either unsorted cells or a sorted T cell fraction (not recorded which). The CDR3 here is CASSLAGDTIYF.